A selection of T cell receptor beta chains follows, all from one sample in a study of blood T cell repertoires in COVID-19. Assay: immunoSEQ multiplex PCR; the TCRdb copy retains only in-frame clones and omits some. This table holds under 300,000 clones, around nine tenths found once. The sample was peripheral blood. All receptors derive from an older woman with active or convalescent COVID-19. Both conserved end residues are part of each CDR3. Each record gives: D gene, V gene, CDR3 length, J gene, clone size, CDR3 DNA, CDR3 protein. D genes are given only for firm matches. Clone size, where shown, is once, few, many, or a class for clones that have expanded.

TRBD2,TRBV28,13,TRBJ2-5,.,TGTGCCAGCGGGGGGAGGGCCAAAGAGACCCAGTACTTC,CASGGRAKETQYF
.,TRBV9,15,TRBJ2-2,.,TGTGCCAGCAGCCCAGTAGGGGGTTCTCACGGGGAGCTGTTTTTT,CASSPVGGSHGELFF
TRBD1,TRBV28,14,TRBJ1-2,.,TGTGCCAGCAGTCTTGGGGGACAGGGGAGTGGCTACACCTTC,CASSLGGQGSGYTF
.,TRBV3-1/TRBV3-2,17,TRBJ2-6,.,TGTGCCAGCAGCCAAGTGGCAAGTGGCCCCGGGGCCAACGTCCTGACTTTC,CASSQVASGPGANVLTF
.,TRBV6-5,14,TRBJ1-2,.,TGTGCCAGCAGCCTACAGACACCTAACTATGGCTACACCTTC,CASSLQTPNYGYTF
.,TRBV5-4,14,TRBJ2-7,once,TGTGCCAGCAGCACGAGCCAGGGCCCCTACGAGCAGTACTTC,CASSTSQGPYEQYF
TRBD2,TRBV11-2,14,TRBJ2-3,.,TGTGCCAGCAGTCTTAGCGGGGGGAGGGATACGCAGTATTTT,CASSLSGGRDTQYF
TRBD1,TRBV3-1/TRBV3-2,12,TRBJ2-7,.,TGTGCCAGCAGCCCGGGACAGATCGAGCAGTACTTC,CASSPGQIEQYF
.,TRBV11-2,16,TRBJ1-5,.,TGTGCCAGCAGCTTAGGATGGCAGGATAGCAATCAGCCCCAGCATTTT,CASSLGWQDSNQPQHF
TRBD1,TRBV12-5,16,TRBJ1-5,.,TGTGCTAGTGGTTTGGTATGGGACAGGGTAAATCAGCCCCAGCATTTT,CASGLVWDRVNQPQHF
.,TRBV6-5,14,TRBJ1-1,.,TGTGCCAGCAGGGGGCCAGGTCAAACCACTGAAGCTTTCTTT,CASRGPGQTTEAFF
TRBD1,TRBV14,15,TRBJ1-4,.,TGTGCCAGCAAAGGAAACAGGGGCGCGAAAGAAAAACTGTTTTTT,CASKGNRGAKEKLFF
TRBD1,TRBV3-1/TRBV3-2,15,TRBJ1-1,.,TGTGCCAGCAGCAACTCCGGGACAGGGAACACTGAAGCTTTCTTT,CASSNSGTGNTEAFF
.,TRBV10-3,23,TRBJ2-1,.,TGTGCCATCAGTGAGTCGGGGGGGCCCTCAGCATTTCTAGGCGCACATAGGCGCAATGAGCAGTTCTTC,CAISESGGPSAFLGAHRRNEQFF
.,TRBV7-9,12,TRBJ1-1,.,TGTGCCAGCACCGGAGGAGGAGCCGAAGCTTTCTTT,CASTGGGAEAFF
TRBD1,TRBV10-1,17,TRBJ1-1,.,TGCGCCAGCAGTGATGTTTCTCTGGGGACAGTGAACACTGAAGCTTTCTTT,CASSDVSLGTVNTEAFF
.,TRBV6-2/TRBV6-3,13,TRBJ1-6,.,TGTGCCAGCAACCCCAGGGCCAATTCACCCCTCCACTTT,CASNPRANSPLHF
.,TRBV5-6,16,TRBJ1-4,.,TGTGCCAGCAGCTTGGTTGGTTCAGGTTCTAATGAAAAACTGTTTTTT,CASSLVGSGSNEKLFF
.,TRBV5-4,16,TRBJ1-4,.,TGTGCCAGCAGCTTGAGGACATCCTACTTGTCCGGGAAACTGTTTTTT,CASSLRTSYLSGKLFF
.,TRBV7-8,16,TRBJ2-6,.,TGTGCCAGCAGCTTAGCTCTGGGGACATCGTCCAACGTCCTGACTTTC,CASSLALGTSSNVLTF
TRBD2,TRBV10-1,15,TRBJ2-2,few,TGCGCCAGCAGTGTCACGGGGGGGATCACCGGGGAGCTGTTTTTT,CASSVTGGITGELFF
.,TRBV5-5,17,TRBJ1-5,few,TGTGCCAGCAGCTTGGTGGAGTGGGTGGGTAGCAATCAGCCCCAGCATTTT,CASSLVEWVGSNQPQHF
.,TRBV2,15,TRBJ1-5,.,TGTGCCAGCAGCCAAAGGGAGACATCACTTCAGCCCCAGCATTTT,CASSQRETSLQPQHF
.,TRBV10-2,15,TRBJ1-5,.,TGCGCCAGCAGTGAGAGGACATTCCGCAATCAGCCCCAGCATTTT,CASSERTFRNQPQHF
TRBD2,TRBV13,17,TRBJ2-3,.,TGTGCCAGCAGCTTAACGACTAGCGGGGGGAGCACAGATACGCAGTATTTT,CASSLTTSGGSTDTQYF
.,TRBV27,14,TRBJ1-4,.,TGTGCCAGCAGTTTTGGGGGCCCTGGGGAAAAACTGTTTTTT,CASSFGGPGEKLFF
.,TRBV5-1,13,TRBJ1-2,.,TGCGCCAGCAGCTTGTTTGCAGGGTATGGCTACACCTTC,CASSLFAGYGYTF
TRBD2,TRBV10-2,14,TRBJ2-2,.,TGCGCCAGCAGACTAGCGGGGGGGCGCGGGGAGCTGTTTTTT,CASRLAGGRGELFF
.,TRBV27,14,TRBJ1-1,few,TGTGCCAGCAGTTTGGACGGGACTAGGCCTGAAGCTTTCTTT,CASSLDGTRPEAFF
.,TRBV7-3,13,TRBJ1-5,.,TGTGCCAGCAGCCCCGAGCGGAATCAGCCCCAGCATTTT,CASSPERNQPQHF
.,TRBV6-2/TRBV6-3,15,TRBJ2-1,.,TGTGCCAGCAGTACCCAGGGGCCGGGTTACAATGAGCAGTTCTTC,CASSTQGPGYNEQFF
TRBD1,TRBV24-1,14,TRBJ1-1,.,TGTGCCACCAGTGCAGGGGGCAAGAACACTGAAGCTTTCTTT,CATSAGGKNTEAFF
TRBD2,TRBV4-1,16,TRBJ2-3,.,TGCGCCAGCAGCTCCCCTACTCTAGCGGGGGGGGATACGCAGTATTTT,CASSSPTLAGGDTQYF
.,TRBV7-9,14,TRBJ1-2,.,TGTGCCAGCAGCCCCCCTGCAGGGGTTTATGGCTACACCTTC,CASSPPAGVYGYTF
.,TRBV7-2,15,TRBJ1-5,.,TGTGCCAGCAGTTTCCCCGGGGACAACAATCAGCCCCAGCATTTT,CASSFPGDNNQPQHF
TRBD1,TRBV5-6,13,TRBJ2-7,few,TGTGCCAGCAGCATCCCAGGGGGCGACGAGCAGTACTTC,CASSIPGGDEQYF
TRBD1,TRBV6-6,14,TRBJ1-2,.,TGTGCCAGCAGCCATACAGGGGGGGGAGATGGCTACACCTTC,CASSHTGGGDGYTF
.,TRBV5-6,15,TRBJ2-7,.,TGTGCCAGCAGCCTCCTGGTGAGGAGCTCCTACGAGCAGTACTTC,CASSLLVRSSYEQYF
TRBD2,TRBV9,15,TRBJ2-1,.,TGTGCCAGCAGCGGGTCGCCGGGGGGGCCCGGTGAGCAGTTCTTC,CASSGSPGGPGEQFF
.,TRBV11-3,15,TRBJ2-2,.,TGTGCCAGCAGCCCGCTAAGCACCAACACCGGGGAGCTGTTTTTT,CASSPLSTNTGELFF
TRBD1,TRBV9,15,TRBJ1-2,.,TGTGCCAGCAGCGGGCCTGGGACAGTTAAAAATGGCTACACCTTC,CASSGPGTVKNGYTF